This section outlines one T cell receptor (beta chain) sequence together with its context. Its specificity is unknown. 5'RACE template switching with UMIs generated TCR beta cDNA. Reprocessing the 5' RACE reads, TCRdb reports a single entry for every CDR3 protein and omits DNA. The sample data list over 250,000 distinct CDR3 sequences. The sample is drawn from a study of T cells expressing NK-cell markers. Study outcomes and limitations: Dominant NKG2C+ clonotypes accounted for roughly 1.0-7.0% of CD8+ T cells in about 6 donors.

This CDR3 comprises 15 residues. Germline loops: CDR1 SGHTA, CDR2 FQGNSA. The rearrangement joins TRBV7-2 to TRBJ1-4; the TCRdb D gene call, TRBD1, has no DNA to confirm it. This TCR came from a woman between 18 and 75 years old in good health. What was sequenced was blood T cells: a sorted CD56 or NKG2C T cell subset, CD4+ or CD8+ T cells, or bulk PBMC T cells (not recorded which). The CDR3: CASSKDRATNEKLFF.